Shown below are 30 T cell receptor beta chains from a single sample sequenced in a study of T cell responses to AZD1222 COVID-19 vaccine. Sequencing was performed with immunoSEQ multiplex PCR; in TCRdb, only in-frame clones are kept and a portion is missing. Of approximately 180,000 clones in the sample, 70% to 90% are singletons; the top ten hold 6% to 8.5%. The sequencing here drew on peripheral blood, taken on day 0 of AZD1222 vaccination. These TCRs come from an adult in good health.

The chain is built from TRBV7-9 and TRBJ1-2, with TRBD1 identical over 11 bases. The CDR3 is made up of 16 amino acids. The germline V gene has CDR1 SEHNR and CDR2 FQNEAQ (reference sequence). Trimming took 1 base from V and 4 from J; bases not matched to a gene: 5. CDR3 in DNA: TGTGCCAGCAGCTTAGTCAGCGGGACAGGGGGCTATGGCTACACCTTC. Its protein is CASSLVSGTGGYGYTF.

This chain uses TRBV6-5 with TRBJ1-6; D might be TRBD1 (5 bases). The V end lost 2 bases, the J end lost 9 bases, and 11 bases lay between the germline ends. CDR3 length: 14 residues. Germline CDR1 reads MNHEY; CDR2 reads SVGAGI. The CDR3 nucleotides are TGTGCCAGCAGTTACAGGGGTTTGGGTTCACCCCTCCACTTT. It yields the protein CASSYRGLGSPLHF.

This clone has just a few counts. The chain uses TRBV4-3 and TRBJ1-5; D ambiguous. CDR3 size: 15 residues. Germline loops: CDR1 LGHNA, CDR2 YSLEER. Trimming removed 0 bases from V and 3 bases from J, with 9 bases in between. This CDR3 reads CASSQDWRLNQPQHF. CDR3 in DNA: TGCGCCAGCAGCCAAGATTGGCGGCTCAATCAGCCCCAGCATTTT.

The chain joins TRBV7-8 to TRBJ2-4; possibly TRBD2 for D (6 bases). The V gene lost 5 bases and the J gene lost 3 bases, with 20 bases spanning the gap. The CDR3 contains 17 residues. Looked up from germline, CDR1 is SGHVS and CDR2 is FQNEAQ. The CDR3 sequence: CASSPTTKRGYKNIQYF. The CDR3 nucleotides are TGTGCCAGCAGCCCCACGACTAAACGGGGGTACAAAAACATTCAGTACTTC.

The chain links TRBV29-1 to TRBJ2-7, with D perhaps assigned TRBD1 or TRBD2 (5 bases each). Germline CDR1 and CDR2: SQVTM and ANQGSEA. This CDR3 is built from 13 residues. Trimming left V 5 bases short and J 6 bases short, with 17 bases between. CDR3 loop: CSVRDRGRGEQYF. CDR3 in DNA: TGCAGCGTTCGGGATAGGGGAAGGGGCGAGCAGTACTTC.

The chain has TRBV7-9 and TRBJ2-5; 8 bases line up with TRBD1. The V and J ends lost 5 bases and 0 bases, in that order; junction bases with no gene match: 8. This CDR3 has 16 residues. In germline, CDR1 is SEHNR, CDR2 FQNEAQ (reference sequence). This chain's CDR3 is CASSTRQDRDQETQYF. Here the CDR3 DNA reads TGTGCCAGCAGCACCCGCCAGGACAGGGACCAAGAGACCCAGTACTTC.

The chain has TRBV5-4 and TRBJ1-4; D possibly corresponds to TRBD1 (5 bases). This CDR3 spans 15 amino acids. Germline CDR1 and CDR2: SGHNT and YYREEE (reference sequence). V was cut by 4 bases and J by 3 bases, with 13 bases left in between. The CDR3 coding sequence is TGTGCCAGCAGCATGGGGGGGTTACCTAATGAAAAACTGTTTTTT. This encodes CASSMGGLPNEKLFF.

The chain employs TRBV12-3 or TRBV12-4 and TRBJ1-6; D not certain. Trimming took 6 bases from V and 9 from J, leaving 9 bases between them. The CDR3 runs to 12 residues. Here the CDR3 reads CASRQHGSPLHF. In DNA, the CDR3 is TGTGCCAGCAGGCAACACGGTTCACCCCTCCACTTT.

The rearrangement joins TRBV7-9 to TRBJ2-1; D not certain. Trimming cost V 1 base and J 5 bases, with 6 bases left between them. Germline V gene data show CDR1 as SEHNR and CDR2 as FQNEAQ (reference sequence). The CDR3 consists of 13 residues. Here the CDR3 reads CASSLGADNEQFF. In DNA form, the CDR3 reads TGTGCCAGCAGCTTAGGTGCAGACAATGAGCAGTTCTTC.

This clone was detected only once. The chain links TRBV14 to TRBJ1-1; tentatively, D is TRBD1 (5 bases). The CDR3 sequence is 14 residues long. Trimming left V 6 bases short and J 0 bases short, with 11 bases between. The germline CDR1 and CDR2 sequences are SGHDN and FVKESK. The CDR3 loop reads CASRQRQLNTEAFF. The CDR3 DNA reads TGTGCCAGCAGACAGAGACAGCTGAACACTGAAGCTTTCTTT.

V usage is TRBV27 and J usage is TRBJ1-1; 10 nucleotides agree with TRBD1. This CDR3 comprises 15 residues. The J segment lost 5 bases and the V segment lost 4 bases, leaving 7 bases of the junction unmatched. The germline gives CDR1 MNHEY, CDR2 SMNVEV (reference sequence). The CDR3 DNA reads TGTGCCAGCAGTTACGAGACAGGGGGCTGGACTGAAGCTTTCTTT. Translation: CASSYETGGWTEAFF.

V and J are TRBV7-9 and TRBJ2-5, with a possible D match to TRBD2 (6 bases). V was pared by 5 bases and J by 1 base, with 14 bases between. Germline V gives CDR1 SEHNR, CDR2 FQNEAQ (reference sequence). CDR3 length equals 15 residues. The chain's CDR3 is CASSDRASAQETQYF. For the CDR3, the DNA is TGTGCCAGCAGCGACCGCGCTAGCGCCCAAGAGACCCAGTACTTC. The full variable domain, completed using reference TRBV7-9 and TRBJ2-5, is DTGVSQNPRHKITKRGQNVTFRCDPISEHNRLYWYRQTLGQGPEFLTYFQNEAQLEKSRLLSDRFSAERPKGSFSTLEIQRTEQGDSAMYLCASSDRASAQETQYFGPGTRLLVL.

The CDR3 loop is CATSNRQGTDTQYF. CDR3 bases: TGTGCCACCAGTAATCGACAGGGCACAGATACGCAGTATTTT. This rearrangement joins TRBV24-1 to TRBJ2-3; TRBD1 is a possible D gene (6 bases). Per germline, CDR1 KGHDR and CDR2 SFDVKD. There are 14 residues in the CDR3. Trimming cost V 6 bases and J 1 base, with 10 bases left between them.

V usage is TRBV14 and J usage is TRBJ1-4; D is unclear. The length of the CDR3 is 18 residues. Per the germline V gene, CDR1 is SGHDN and CDR2 is FVKESK. V was trimmed by 5 bases and J by 4 bases, leaving 23 bases between them. The CDR3 coding sequence is TGTGCCAGCAGCGATCTTTATGGGCCGGTAGTTGGTAATGAAAAACTGTTTTTT. This translates into CASSDLYGPVVGNEKLFF. Full variable domain (outside the CDR3, taken from reference TRBV14 and TRBJ1-4): EAGVTQFPSHSVIEKGQTVTLRCDPISGHDNLYWYRRVMGKEIKFLLHFVKESKQDESGMPNNRFLAERTGGTYSTLKVQPAELEDSGVYFCASSDLYGPVVGNEKLFFGSGTQLSVL.

This clone has just a few counts. The rearrangement uses TRBV21-1 and TRBJ1-4; the table names TRBD1, a call not compared with the DNA. TRBV21-1 is listed as a pseudogene. This CDR3 contains 17 residues. The DNA of the CDR3 is TGTGCCAGCAGCACGGGACAGAAGTCGGTTGGAGATGAAAAACTGTTTTTT. Its protein product is CASSTGQKSVGDEKLFF.

The V call is TRBV27, the J call TRBJ1-1; D is possibly TRBD1 (5 bases). Germline assignment: CDR1 MNHEY and CDR2 SMNVEV (reference sequence). Trimming stripped 6 bases from V and 1 base from J, with 15 bases between. There are 15 residues in the CDR3. The CDR3 protein is CASRTIGTSNTEAFF. DNA of the CDR3: TGTGCCAGCAGAACAATCGGGACTTCGAACACTGAAGCTTTCTTT.

V usage is TRBV5-6 and J usage is TRBJ2-1; TRBD1 agrees at 8 bases. The CDR3 is made up of 15 amino acids. After removal of 4 bases from V and 0 bases from J, the junction contained 3 bases not matched to a gene. Germline V gene lookup returns CDR1 SGHDT and CDR2 YYEEEE. The CDR3 reads CASSEDRVSYNEQFF. CDR3 DNA sequence: TGTGCCAGCAGCGAGGACAGGGTCTCCTACAATGAGCAGTTCTTC.

The rearrangement links TRBV7-3 to TRBJ2-1, with D maybe TRBD2 (5 bases). This CDR3 is built from 15 residues. Germline values: CDR1 SGHTA, CDR2 FQGTGA. The V gene lost 2 bases and the J gene lost 5 bases, with 13 bases spanning the gap. DNA for the CDR3: TGTGCCAGCAGCTTAGCACTAGGACCCGACAATGAGCAGTTCTTC. Its protein product is CASSLALGPDNEQFF.

The DNA for the CDR3 is TGTGCCAGCAGCCCCAGACAGGGGCGCCCTCACTATGGCTACACCTTC. Its translation is CASSPRQGRPHYGYTF. The chain joins TRBV3-1 (or the pseudogene TRBV3-2) to TRBJ1-2, with 8 positions matching TRBD1. The germline V gene has CDR1 LGHDT and CDR2 YNNKEL (reference sequence). Losses at the gene ends were 4 bases for V and 3 bases for J; bases not matched to a gene: 10. The CDR3 has 16 residues.

This chain connects TRBV30 to TRBJ1-2, with TRBD1 as a possible D gene (5 bases). The germline CDR1 and CDR2 sequences are GTSNPN and SVGIG (reference sequence). Trimming shortened V by 6 bases and J by 8 bases, and 19 bases separated the two germline ends. The CDR3 is 13 residues long. The CDR3 protein is CACRGTAIGGYTF. The CDR3 DNA reads as TGTGCCTGCCGAGGGACCGCGATTGGGGGCTACACCTTC.

V and J are TRBV11-2 and TRBJ2-1; D is uncertain. Germline V gene lookup returns CDR1 SGHAT and CDR2 FQNNGV. The CDR3 covers 13 residues. With 0 bases removed from V and 9 bases from J, the gap between germline ends came to 9 bases. The CDR3 sequence is CASSLEPSVEQFF. In DNA form, the CDR3 reads TGTGCCAGCAGCTTAGAGCCGAGTGTTGAGCAGTTCTTC.

The V gene is TRBV2, the J gene TRBJ1-5; D unclear. The V gene's germline CDR1 is SNHLY and CDR2 FYNNEI. V gave up 8 bases and J gave up 2 bases, with 4 bases separating them. This CDR3 is 11 amino acids long. The CDR3 here is CASGGNQPQHF. CDR3 nucleotides: TGTGCCAGCGGGGGCAATCAGCCCCAGCATTTT. The full variable domain, with the rest looked up from reference TRBV2 and TRBJ1-5, is EPEVTQTPSHQVTQMGQEVILRCVPISNHLYFYWYRQILGQKVEFLVSFYNNEISEKSEIFDDQFSVERPDGSNFTLKIRSTKLEDSAMYFCASGGNQPQHFGDGTRLSIL.

The chain couples TRBV14 to TRBJ1-1; D is unresolved. The CDR3 loop spans 12 amino acids. The germline CDR1 and CDR2 sequences are SGHDN and FVKESK. Trimming pared 6 bases from V and 4 bases from J, leaving 9 bases between. This CDR3 is CASRSGVTEAFF. CDR3 nucleotide sequence: TGTGCCAGCAGGTCAGGAGTCACTGAAGCTTTCTTT.

About this clone itself: The same CDR3 also results from other DNA sequences found in this sample. J is TRBJ1-5 and V is TRBV27; 7 bases map to TRBD1. V shed 3 bases, J shed 4 bases, and the junction held 6 bases outside the gene matches. The germline CDR1 and CDR2 sequences are MNHEY and SMNVEV (reference sequence). CDR3 size: 15 residues. The CDR3 DNA follows: TGTGCCAGCAGTTTTCAGGGGGACTCAAATCAGCCCCAGCATTTT. This encodes CASSFQGDSNQPQHF.

The CDR3 DNA reads TGCGCCAGCAGCGTGGGAGGGACAGCGAGTGAAGCTTTCTTT. As protein: CASSVGGTASEAFF. The chain is built from TRBV5-1 and TRBJ1-1, with 7 bases that match TRBD1. CDR3 size: 14 residues. Trimming cost V 4 bases and J 7 bases; bases outside gene matches: 10. Germline CDR1 and CDR2: SGHRS and YFSETQ. The full variable domain, rest sourced from reference TRBV5-1 and TRBJ1-1, is KAGVTQTPRYLIKTRGQQVTLSCSPISGHRSVSWYQQTPGQGLQFLFEYFSETQRNKGNFPGRFSGRQFSNSRSEMNVSTLELGDSALYLCASSVGGTASEAFFGQGTRLTVV.

This sequence joins TRBV27 and TRBJ2-2; possibly TRBD1 or TRBD2 for D (5 bases each). Germline-derived CDR1 and CDR2 are MNHEY and SMNVEV (reference sequence). The V and J ends lost 6 bases and 3 bases respectively, with 17 bases between them. The CDR3 has 16 residues. The DNA of the CDR3 is TGTGCCAGCAGCCCCACGAGGGGTCGGGACACCGGGGAGCTGTTTTTT. It translates to CASSPTRGRDTGELFF.

The rearrangement links TRBV5-5 to TRBJ2-7, with D possibly matching TRBD1 (5 bases). This CDR3 comprises 16 residues. The V gene's germline CDR1 is SGHKS and CDR2 YYEKEE (reference sequence). V lost 0 bases and J lost 0, with 13 bases in between. CDR3 residues: CASSLERQLSSYEQYF. In DNA form, the CDR3 reads TGTGCCAGCAGCTTGGAGCGACAGCTGAGCTCCTACGAGCAGTACTTC.

V and J are TRBV6-5 and TRBJ1-1; D might be TRBD1 (6 bases). There are 15 residues in the CDR3. CDR1 MNHEY and CDR2 SVGAGI come from the germline V gene. The V gene lost 6 bases and the J gene lost 2 bases, with 16 bases spanning the gap. The CDR3 loop is CASSRGRQVNTEAFF. Here the CDR3 DNA reads TGTGCCAGCAGCCGGGGCCGACAGGTTAACACTGAAGCTTTCTTT.

The chain carries TRBV10-1 and TRBJ2-3; no clear D. V was pared by 5 bases and J by 2 bases, with 14 bases between. This CDR3 comprises 15 residues. Germline CDR1 WNHNN, CDR2 SYGVQD (reference sequence). In nucleotides, the CDR3 is TGCGCCAGCAGTCCTTTTAGAGATCTCACAGATACGCAGTATTTT. It yields the protein CASSPFRDLTDTQYF.

The chain employs TRBV9 and TRBJ1-1; 9 bases are shared with TRBD1. The CDR3 contains 16 residues. J lost 1 base, V lost 3 bases, and 7 bases had no gene match. CDR1 and CDR2 from the germline V gene are SGDLS and YYNGEE. For the CDR3, the DNA is TGTGCCAGCAGCGCAGGGACAGGGTCAGCGAACACTGAAGCTTTCTTT. Residues: CASSAGTGSANTEAFF.